The 13 T cell receptor beta chains in this list originate from one sample, sequenced in a study of blood T cell repertoires in COVID-19. The table came from immunoSEQ multiplex PCR; TCRdb's copy has only in-frame clones and leaves some out. The data contain more than 300,000 clones, roughly 89% of them singletons. Material for sequencing was peripheral blood. All receptors derive from a woman aged 25 to 39 with COVID-19, enrolled during active disease.

This clone was recorded a few times. The V and J genes are TRBV28 and TRBJ2-7, with D possibly being TRBD1 (6 bases). Per the germline V gene, CDR1 is MDHEN and CDR2 is SYDVKM. Trimming pared 6 bases from V and 4 bases from J, leaving 10 bases between. The CDR3 is 12 residues long. The CDR3 DNA reads TGTGCCAGCAGCACAGGGTATTACGAGCAGTACGTC. Its protein is CASSTGYYEQYV.

The chain is built from TRBV30 and TRBJ2-2; TRBD2 is a possible D gene (7 bases). V was trimmed by 4 bases and J by 4 bases, leaving 13 bases between them. Per germline, CDR1 GTSNPN and CDR2 SVGIG (reference sequence). This CDR3 region has 14 residues. As DNA, the CDR3 is TGTGCCTGGATTCGGGGGGCGGGCACCGGGGAGCTGTTTTTT. This codes for CAWIRGAGTGELFF.

The chain joins TRBV27 to TRBJ1-5; maybe TRBD1 (6 bases). The germline V gene encodes CDR1 MNHEY and CDR2 SMNVEV (reference sequence). The germline V and J ends were trimmed by 11 bases and 5 bases, with 16 bases remaining between them. CDR3 length equals 13 residues. DNA for the CDR3: TGTGCCTGCCCGGACAGATGGGATCAGCCCCAGCATTTT. It codes for CACPDRWDQPQHF.

J is TRBJ1-2 and V is TRBV5-4, with a tentative D call TRBD1 (6 bases). CDR3 length equals 17 residues. Deletions cut 1 base from V and 2 bases from J, with 18 bases between. Germline CDR1 reads SGHNT; CDR2 reads YYREEE (reference sequence). The DNA for the CDR3 is TGTGCCAGCAGCTTGCGGGGCCCGGGACACTTAAACTATGGCTACACCTTC. This encodes CASSLRGPGHLNYGYTF.

The chain has TRBV7-9 and TRBJ1-1; unclear D gene. The CDR3 totals 13 residues. Trimming shortened V by 6 bases and J by 1 base, and 9 bases separated the two germline ends. Germline CDR1 reads SEHNR; CDR2 reads FQNEAQ (reference sequence). The CDR3 region is CASRLGGNTEAFF. The CDR3 DNA reads TGTGCCAGCAGGCTTGGAGGGAACACTGAAGCTTTCTTT. The full variable domain, in which reference TRBV7-9 and TRBJ1-1 provide the parts outside the CDR3, is DTGVSQNPRHKITKRGQNVTFRCDPISEHNRLYWYRQTLGQGPEFLTYFQNEAQLEKSRLLSDRFSAERPKGSFSTLEIQRTEQGDSAMYLCASRLGGNTEAFFGQGTRLTVV.

The chain links TRBV2 to TRBJ1-6; a possible D gene is TRBD1 (6 bases). The CDR3 covers 16 residues. The germline gives CDR1 SNHLY, CDR2 FYNNEI. V lost 6 bases and J lost 3, with 15 bases in between. CDR3 in amino acids: CASRLTGLDYNSPLHF. CDR3 in DNA: TGTGCCAGCAGGCTTACAGGGTTGGACTATAATTCACCCCTCCACTTT.

J is TRBJ1-1 and V is TRBV2; 7 bases map to TRBD1. Germline V CDR1 and CDR2: SNHLY, FYNNEI. After removal of 1 base from V and 4 bases from J, the junction contained 3 bases not matched to a gene. This CDR3 is built from 14 residues. The DNA for the CDR3 is TGTGCCAGCAGTGAAGGACAGGGCGGCACTGAAGCTTTCTTT. The encoded protein is CASSEGQGGTEAFF.

The V call is TRBV5-5, the J call TRBJ1-1, with TRBD1 matching over 9 bases. V shed 0 bases and J 5 bases; nucleotides not matched to a gene: 5. The CDR3 spans 15 residues. Germline CDR1 reads SGHKS; CDR2 reads YYEKEE (reference sequence). The CDR3 region has the DNA TGTGCCAGCAGCTTGGAGGGACAGGGTATAACTGAAGCTTTCTTT. Protein: CASSLEGQGITEAFF.

V gene TRBV5-6 combines with J gene TRBJ1-4; 11 nucleotides agree with TRBD1. The CDR3 sequence is 16 residues long. Germline V gene lookup returns CDR1 SGHDT and CDR2 YYEEEE. With V trimmed by 4 bases and J by 3 bases, 5 bases remained unmatched. CDR3 in amino acids: CASSRTGGGSNEKLFF. The DNA for the CDR3 is TGTGCCAGCAGCCGGACAGGGGGCGGATCTAATGAAAAACTGTTTTTT.

The chain links TRBV6-2 or TRBV6-3 to TRBJ1-5, with 9 bases fitting TRBD1. The CDR3 is 15 residues long. Germline CDR1 MNHEY, CDR2 SVGEGT. After removal of 6 bases from V and 6 bases from J, the junction contained 9 bases not matched to a gene. The CDR3 sequence is CASSQTGTGFQPQHF. The DNA of the CDR3 is TGTGCCAGCAGCCAAACCGGGACAGGGTTTCAGCCCCAGCATTTT.

The chain has TRBV21-1 and TRBJ1-4. TRBV21-1 is deemed a pseudogene. The CDR3 sequence is 16 residues long. This chain's CDR3 is CASSKDLGGENEKLFF. The CDR3 DNA reads as TGTGCCAGCAGCAAAGATTTGGGGGGGGAGAATGAAAAACTGTTTTTT.

The gene calls are TRBV5-5 and TRBJ1-4; 7 nucleotides align to TRBD1. CDR1 is SGHKS, CDR2 YYEKEE, per germline (reference sequence). The CDR3 has 16 amino acids. Unmatched junction bases numbered 9, after V lost 4 bases and J lost 3 bases. In DNA, the CDR3 is TGTGCCAGCAGCCGCTTCTCGACAGGGCCTAATGAAAAACTGTTTTTT. Translated: CASSRFSTGPNEKLFF.

This clone was observed once. V usage is TRBV11-2 and J usage is TRBJ2-7; D gene unclear. Trimming took 4 bases from V and 7 from J, leaving 14 bases between them. The CDR3 has 13 residues. Germline values: CDR1 SGHAT, CDR2 FQNNGV. As DNA, the CDR3 is TGTGCCAGCAGCTCACACCGTTCGAGGGAGCAGTACGTC. It is translated as CASSSHRSREQYV.